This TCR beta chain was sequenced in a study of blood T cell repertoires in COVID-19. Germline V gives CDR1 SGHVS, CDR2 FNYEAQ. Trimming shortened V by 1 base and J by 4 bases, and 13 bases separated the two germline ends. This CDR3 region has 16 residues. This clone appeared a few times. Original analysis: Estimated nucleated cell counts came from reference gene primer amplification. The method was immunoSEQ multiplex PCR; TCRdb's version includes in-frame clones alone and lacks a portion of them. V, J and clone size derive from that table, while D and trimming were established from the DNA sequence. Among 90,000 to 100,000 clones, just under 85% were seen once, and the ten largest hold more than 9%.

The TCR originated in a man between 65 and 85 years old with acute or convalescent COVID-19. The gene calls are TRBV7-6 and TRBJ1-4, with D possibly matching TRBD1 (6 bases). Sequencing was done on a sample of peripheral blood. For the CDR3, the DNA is TGTGCCAGCAGCTTAGGAACAGGACAGTATAATGAAAAACTGTTTTTT. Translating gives CASSLGTGQYNEKLFF.